The 21 T cell receptor beta chains below were found in one sample sequenced in a study of T cell repertoires in cytomegalovirus infection. TCRdb re-derived calls from the reads in MiXCR, one entry per CDR3 protein. The table includes some 680,000 distinct CDR3 sequences, about a third detected once. Sequencing used PBMCs. Every receptor here comes from a human donor in good health (CMV status not recorded). Some clones in this sample may be carry-over from other donors' samples.

This clonotype was picked up a small number of times. V usage is TRBV12-3 or TRBV12-4 and J usage is TRBJ1-5; 7 positions agree with TRBD1. V shed 3 bases, J shed 2 bases, and the junction held 10 bases outside the gene matches. This CDR3 has 17 amino acids. The DNA of the CDR3 is TGTGCCAGCAGTTTTTTAGGGACAGATTTGGGCAATCAGCCCCAGCATTTT. Translation: CASSFLGTDLGNQPQHF.

The table lists this clonotype with a few counts. The rearrangement uses TRBV7-3 and TRBJ2-2; D is perhaps TRBD1 or TRBD2 (5 bases each). The germline V gene has CDR1 SGHTA and CDR2 FQGTGA. The V end was cut by 5 bases, the J end by 1 base, with 20 bases between. CDR3 length equals 18 residues. CDR3 sequence reads: CASSKFGGLGRNTGELFF. In nucleotides, the CDR3 is TGTGCCAGCAGCAAGTTTGGCGGCCTGGGACGGAACACCGGGGAGCTGTTTTTT.

This clonotype was seen more than once but under ten times. A junction end diverges from the germline sequence, so it may reflect a read error. This chain connects TRBV6-1 to TRBJ1-5; D is ambiguous. CDR1 is MNHNS and CDR2 is SASEGT in the germline V gene. The CDR3 has 14 amino acids. CDR3 sequence reads: CSSSEAGGNQPQHF. Written as DNA, the CDR3 is TGTTCCAGCAGTGAAGCGGGCGGGAATCAGCCCCAGCATTTT.

As to this clonotype: With a much larger clone just one base away, this may be a read error. CDR3 sequence reads: CDSSLVGAGTGELFF. The CDR3 coding sequence is TGTGACAGCAGCTTAGTGGGAGCGGGGACCGGGGAGCTGTTTTTT. This chain links TRBV7-6 with TRBJ2-2, with TRBD2 identical over 7 bases. Germline CDR1 and CDR2: SGHVS and FNYEAQ. This CDR3 region has 15 residues.

In its sample, this clonotype was seen a few times. This chain links TRBV7-2 with TRBJ2-7, with 8 bases aligning to TRBD2. V lost 0 bases, J lost 2 bases, and 3 bases stayed unmatched. The CDR3 totals 15 residues. Germline CDR1 and CDR2: SGHTA and FQGNSA. In nucleotides, the CDR3 is TGTGCCAGCAGCTTAGCTGGGACTAGTGCCTACGAGCAGTACTTC. It codes for CASSLAGTSAYEQYF.

V is TRBV5-1 and J is TRBJ2-3; D is unresolved. Germline-derived CDR1 and CDR2 are SGHRS and YFSETQ. The CDR3 has 14 residues. Trimming left V 1 base short and J 2 bases short, with 8 bases between. CDR3 in DNA: TGCGCCAGCAGCTTGATTGGGGTCACAGATACGCAGTATTTT. Translating gives CASSLIGVTDTQYF.

The table lists this clonotype with many counts. This chain links TRBV6-5 with TRBJ1-1; D is ambiguous. The ends were cut back, 4 bases at V and 7 bases at J, with 13 bases in the middle. Germline V gene sequence: CDR1 MNHEY, CDR2 SVGAGI. The CDR3 runs 13 residues. The CDR3 protein is CASSSPGRSEAFF. The CDR3, as DNA: TGTGCCAGCAGTTCGCCCGGGAGAAGTGAAGCTTTCTTT.

The V and J genes are TRBV11-2 and TRBJ1-1; a weak D match, TRBD1 (5 bases). Germline V gene sequence: CDR1 SGHAT, CDR2 FQNNGV. Trimming removed 0 bases from V and 5 bases from J, with 19 bases in between. The CDR3 covers 17 residues. In nucleotides, the CDR3 is TGTGCCAGCAGCTTAGAATACGCCTTTCGGGGCGGTACTGAAGCTTTCTTT. Translated: CASSLEYAFRGGTEAFF.

As for this clonotype: The junction does not match germline at one end; this may be a read error. The chain uses TRBV7-2 and TRBJ2-1, with D perhaps being TRBD1 or TRBD2 (6 bases each). In germline, CDR1 is SGHTA, CDR2 FQGNSA. The CDR3 sequence is 17 residues long. The CDR3 sequence: CASSLNPGAGAYTEQFF. The DNA for the CDR3 is TGTGCCAGCAGCTTAAACCCGGGGGCAGGAGCCTACACTGAGCAGTTCTTC.

This chain connects TRBV7-2 to TRBJ1-4; possible D gene TRBD1, 5 bases. V was clipped by 5 bases and J by 8 bases, with 18 bases between them. The CDR3 is made up of 15 amino acids. Per the germline V gene, CDR1 is SGHTA and CDR2 is FQGNSA. CDR3 loop: CASSPLGGVSEKLFF. The CDR3 DNA follows: TGTGCCAGCAGCCCCCTCGGGGGAGTAAGCGAAAAACTGTTTTTT. The full variable domain, completed using reference TRBV7-2 and TRBJ1-4, is GAGVSQSPSNKVTEKGKDVELRCDPISGHTALYWYRQSLGQGLEFLIYFQGNSAPDKSGLPSDRFSAERTGGSVSTLTIQRTQQEDSAVYLCASSPLGGVSEKLFFGSGTQLSVL.

The V and J genes are TRBV20-1 and TRBJ2-1; D perhaps matches TRBD1 (5 bases). With 3 bases removed from V and 8 bases from J, the gap between germline ends came to 11 bases. Germline values: CDR1 DFQATT, CDR2 SNEGSKA (reference sequence). This CDR3 has 12 residues. CDR3: CSARQGPDEQFF. CDR3 coding DNA: TGCAGTGCTAGGCAGGGTCCGGATGAGCAGTTCTTC.

The CDR3: CASSKAGTDKRQAYGYTF. CDR3 coding DNA: TGTGCCAGCAGTAAAGCCGGGACAGACAAAAGGCAAGCCTATGGCTACACCTTC. The V call is TRBV28, the J call TRBJ1-2; 7 bases match TRBD1. The V segment lost 5 bases and the J segment 4 bases; nucleotides outside the gene matches: 19. There are 18 residues in the CDR3. In germline, CDR1 is MDHEN, CDR2 SYDVKM.

This clonotype was counted at least ten times. V and J are TRBV7-2 and TRBJ2-1; 12 positions match TRBD2. The length of the CDR3 is 15 residues. V lost 3 bases and J lost 4; bases outside the gene matches: 1. Per germline, CDR1 SGHTA and CDR2 FQGNSA. This CDR3 reads CASSFGLAGYNEQFF. In DNA, the CDR3 is TGTGCCAGCAGCTTTGGACTAGCGGGGTACAATGAGCAGTTCTTC.

The gene calls are TRBV5-4 and TRBJ2-3; weak D call: TRBD2 (7 bases). The CDR3 extends over 14 amino acids. V was shortened by 2 bases and J by 7 bases, with 14 bases between the two germline ends. Germline lookup yields CDR1 SGHNT and CDR2 YYREEE (reference sequence). The CDR3 loop reads CASSLGGALNTQYF. In DNA, the CDR3 is TGTGCCAGCAGCTTAGGGGGGGCCTTGAATACGCAGTATTTT.

V usage is TRBV20-1 and J usage is TRBJ1-4, with 8 bases fitting TRBD1. This CDR3 is built from 12 residues. V shed 6 bases, J shed 6 bases, and the junction held 3 bases outside the gene matches. Looked up from germline, CDR1 is DFQATT and CDR2 is SNEGSKA (reference sequence). The CDR3 sequence: CSAWGQDEKLFF. The CDR3 nucleotides read TGCAGTGCCTGGGGACAGGATGAAAAACTGTTTTTT.

This clonotype was counted a few times. The V gene is TRBV7-8, the J gene TRBJ2-2; a weak D match, TRBD2 (6 bases). The germline V gene encodes CDR1 SGHVS and CDR2 FQNEAQ. This CDR3 comprises 18 residues. V shed 4 bases and J shed 4 bases, with 22 bases lying between them. The CDR3 protein is CASSSRPGVGSATGELFF. In DNA, the CDR3 is TGTGCCAGCAGCTCCCGCCCCGGGGTCGGGAGTGCCACCGGGGAGCTGTTTTTT.

The rearrangement uses TRBV5-8 and TRBJ1-1, with TRBD1 as a possible D gene (6 bases). The CDR3 is made up of 16 amino acids. The V gene's germline CDR1 is SGHTS and CDR2 YDEGEE. V lost 0 bases and J lost 1, with 13 bases in between. CDR3 loop: CASSLEGTRRNTEAFF. The CDR3 DNA follows: TGTGCCAGCAGCTTGGAGGGGACACGAAGGAACACTGAAGCTTTCTTT.

This clonotype showed up many times. The chain combines TRBV27 with TRBJ1-2; weak D call: TRBD1 (6 bases). The CDR3 has 13 residues. The ends were cut back, 10 bases at V and 8 bases at J, with 20 bases in the middle. CDR1 is MNHEY and CDR2 is SMNVEV in the germline V gene (reference sequence). The DNA for the CDR3 is TGTGCCACTCGGGACAAACCTAGCGGGGGCTACACCTTC. Amino acid sequence: CATRDKPSGGYTF.

In this sample, this clonotype turned up a few times. V usage is TRBV6-5 and J usage is TRBJ1-4, with TRBD1 matching over 9 bases. The CDR3 runs 15 residues. Germline CDR1 is MNHEY and CDR2 is SVGAGI. V lost 5 bases to trimming and J lost 4 bases; unmatched junction nucleotides: 5. Here the CDR3 reads CASSHRDRVNEKLFF. The CDR3 DNA is TGTGCCAGCAGTCACCGGGACAGGGTTAATGAAAAACTGTTTTTT.

The chain has TRBV19 and TRBJ1-1, with D possibly matching TRBD1 (6 bases). Trimming shortened V by 8 bases and J by 0 bases, and 10 bases separated the two germline ends. This CDR3 region has 13 residues. Germline CDR1 reads LNHDA; CDR2 reads SQIVND (reference sequence). The chain's CDR3 is CASLRGLNTEAFF. CDR3 coding DNA: TGTGCCAGTCTCAGGGGTTTGAACACTGAAGCTTTCTTT.

This rearrangement joins TRBV6-1 to TRBJ1-5; D perhaps matches TRBD1 (6 bases). Deletions cut 4 bases from V and 1 base from J, with 8 bases between. The germline gives CDR1 MNHNS, CDR2 SASEGT. The CDR3 is 14 amino acids. The CDR3 nucleotides read TGTGCCAGCAGTGGCGGGACAAGCAATCAGCCCCAGCATTTT. Encoded protein: CASSGGTSNQPQHF.